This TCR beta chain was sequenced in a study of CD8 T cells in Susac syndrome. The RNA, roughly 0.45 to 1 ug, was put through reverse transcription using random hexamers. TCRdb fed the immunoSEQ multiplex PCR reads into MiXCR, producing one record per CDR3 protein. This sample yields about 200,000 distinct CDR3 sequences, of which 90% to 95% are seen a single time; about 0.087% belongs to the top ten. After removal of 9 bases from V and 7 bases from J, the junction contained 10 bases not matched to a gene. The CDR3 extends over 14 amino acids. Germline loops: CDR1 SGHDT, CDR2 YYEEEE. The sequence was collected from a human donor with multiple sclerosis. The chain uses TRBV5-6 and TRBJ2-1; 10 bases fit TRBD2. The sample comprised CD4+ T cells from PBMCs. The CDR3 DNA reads TGTGCCATCCGGACTAGCGGAGATCGGAATGAGCAGTTCTTC. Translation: CAIRTSGDRNEQFF.